This T cell receptor beta chain appears in the sequencing data of a study of CD8 T cells in ankylosing spondylitis. Points from the study as a whole: Past studies reported some motif variants in reactive arthritis synovial fluid and blood. Clones linked to the disease showed a CD8+ phenotype. They occurred at relatively low frequencies in peripheral blood. The study looked at matched synovial fluid samples from ankylosing spondylitis patients. Disease-linked clones were reported to be significantly enriched there. Apparently characteristic of ankylosing spondylitis blood was a TCR beta motif (fewer than ten highly homologous variants).

Comments on this clonotype: Its antigen is not known.

The CDR3 loop spans 13 amino acids. In germline, CDR1 is SGHDT, CDR2 YYEEEE. Between the trimmed V and J ends, which lost 0 bases and 7 bases, there was a span of 10 bases. The TCR beta libraries were generated through quantitative 5'-RACE incorporating molecular barcodes. One entry per CDR3 protein results from TCRdb running MiXCR on the 5' RACE reads. Among 750,000 to 850,000 distinct CDR3 sequences, about an eighth were seen once, and the ten largest hold approximately 0.46%. The origin of this receptor is a male donor with ankylosing spondylitis. This chain uses TRBV5-6 with TRBJ1-2; D not resolved. Source material: blood, either unsorted or a sorted T cell fraction (not recorded which). DNA for the CDR3: TGTGCCAGCAGCTTGGGCAGGCTGGGTGGCTACACCTTC. Translating gives CASSLGRLGGYTF.